Reported below is one T cell receptor (beta chain). This specimen belongs to a study of cytomegalovirus exposure and HLA in healthy donors. The wider study: The 90 to 150 validation repertoires, a later analysis reported, used the same platform as the 550 to 800 first-cohort repertoires.

Sequenced by immunoSEQ multiplex PCR; TCRdb stores in-frame clones only, minus some. The top ten hold approximately 1.5% of the sample, which has more than 85,000 clones, 88% seen once. Specimen: PBMCs. This TCR came from a woman between 25 and 40 years old in good health and CMV-seropositive.

CDR3 bases: TGTGCCATCAGTCCAGGACAGACGGCCTACGAGCAGTACTTC. This translates into CAISPGQTAYEQYF. The rearrangement uses TRBV10-3 and TRBJ2-7; TRBD1 is a possible D gene (6 bases). V dropped 5 bases and J dropped 2 bases, with 13 bases sitting between them. This CDR3 has 14 residues. Germline V gives CDR1 ENHRY, CDR2 SYGVKD.